This passage covers 13 T cell receptor beta chains from one sample sequenced in a study of shared clonotypes between healthy human individuals. Some clones are missing from TCRdb's copy, which holds only in-frame ones; the method was immunoSEQ multiplex PCR. This table holds about 2.3 million clones, 85% to 95% found once. The sample taken for sequencing was naive CD4+ T cells from PBMCs. The subset here: CD45RA+ positively selected. Receptor source: a man aged 18 to 30 in good health. Some clones in this sample may be carry-over from other donors' samples.

The V gene is TRBV5-1, the J gene TRBJ2-2; tentatively, D is TRBD1 or TRBD2 (5 bases each). This CDR3 contains 15 residues. V lost 0 bases and J lost 7, with 13 bases in between. The germline CDR1 and CDR2 sequences are SGHRS and YFSETQ. CDR3 sequence: CASSLDPGTGGELFF. The CDR3 bases are TGCGCCAGCAGCTTGGATCCAGGGACGGGCGGGGAGCTGTTTTTT.

This chain connects TRBV6-4 to TRBJ1-1, with D maybe TRBD1 (6 bases). Germline loops: CDR1 MRHNA, CDR2 SNTAGT. The CDR3 sequence is 14 residues long. Trimming stripped 6 bases from V and 0 bases from J, with 11 bases between. CDR3 amino acids: CASRRGAMNTEAFF. The CDR3, as DNA: TGTGCCAGCAGGAGGGGGGCGATGAACACTGAAGCTTTCTTT.

Regarding this clone: Other DNA sequences in the same sample also yield this CDR3. The chain is built from TRBV28 and TRBJ1-2; D gene unclear. The CDR3 loop spans 13 amino acids. The germline gives CDR1 MDHEN, CDR2 SYDVKM. V lost 3 bases and J lost 3, with 8 bases in between. The CDR3 is CASSLRVDYGYTF. The CDR3 nucleotides read TGTGCCAGCAGTTTGCGGGTAGACTATGGCTACACCTTC.

V usage is TRBV5-6 and J usage is TRBJ1-1, with D uncertain. CDR3 length: 16 residues. CDR1 is SGHDT and CDR2 is YYEEEE in the germline V gene. Trimming shortened V by 0 bases and J by 1 base, and 13 bases separated the two germline ends. The CDR3 region has the DNA TGTGCCAGCAGCTTGGTCGATTTCTTACCGAACACTGAAGCTTTCTTT. Translated: CASSLVDFLPNTEAFF.

This clone came up once. Its ends do not fully match the called genes, so a read error is possible. This chain joins TRBV2 and TRBJ2-7; 7 positions match TRBD1. Germline V CDR1 and CDR2: SNHLY, FYNNEI. The CDR3 is made up of 12 amino acids. CDR3: CASSEKAGTATF. CDR3 in DNA: TGTGCCAGCAGTGAAAAAGCCGGGACAGCCACCTTC.

V gene TRBV5-1 combines with J gene TRBJ1-3, with 9 nucleotides matching TRBD1. The CDR3 consists of 15 residues. Germline CDR1 is SGHRS and CDR2 is YFSETQ. V was clipped by 4 bases and J by 4 bases; unmatched bases: 6. This CDR3 reads CASSPQGAEGNTIYF. The CDR3 bases are TGCGCCAGCAGCCCACAGGGGGCAGAGGGAAACACCATATATTTT.

This clone is a singleton in its sample. This rearrangement joins TRBV4-3 to TRBJ2-7; 7 nucleotides match TRBD2. The germline V gene has CDR1 LGHNA and CDR2 YSLEER. The ends lost 0 bases at V and 0 bases at J; junction bases unmatched: 5. This CDR3 contains 16 residues. CDR3 sequence reads: CASSQDYGGGSYEQYF. CDR3 nucleotides: TGCGCCAGCAGCCAAGACTATGGCGGGGGCTCCTACGAGCAGTACTTC.

This clone was observed a handful of times. The genes are TRBV6-5 and TRBJ1-1, with D possibly TRBD1 on 5 matching bases. The V end was cut by 5 bases, the J end by 11 bases, with 18 bases between. The CDR3 totals 13 residues. Germline V gene lookup returns CDR1 MNHEY and CDR2 SVGAGI. The DNA of the CDR3 is TGTGCCAGCAGTCAAACCTCGGGGCCAGAGGCTTTCTTT. It codes for CASSQTSGPEAFF.

Here the CDR3 DNA reads TGTGCCAGCAGAAGGACTGGCGGAGAGACCCAGTACTTC. Translating it yields CASRRTGGETQYF. The gene calls are TRBV2 and TRBJ2-5, with TRBD2 as a possible D gene (5 bases). The CDR3 spans 13 residues. Trimming stripped 6 bases from V and 4 bases from J, with 12 bases between. The germline V gene encodes CDR1 SNHLY and CDR2 FYNNEI.

This chain links TRBV11-2 with TRBJ2-7; D might be TRBD1 (7 bases). Trimming removed 7 bases at V and 3 bases at J, with 13 bases between. Germline V gene lookup returns CDR1 SGHAT and CDR2 FQNNGV. CDR3 length equals 13 residues. DNA of the CDR3: TGTGCCAGCAACCGCGGGACAGTCTACGAGCAGTACTTC. Translating it yields CASNRGTVYEQYF.

The chain has TRBV19 and TRBJ1-2, with a possible D match to TRBD1 (6 bases). The CDR3 totals 13 residues. Trimming stripped 6 bases from V and 0 bases from J, with 8 bases between. CDR1 is LNHDA and CDR2 is SQIVND in the germline V gene (reference sequence). The CDR3 here is CASSWTANYGYTF. CDR3 DNA sequence: TGTGCCAGTAGCTGGACAGCTAACTATGGCTACACCTTC.

In the case of this clone: Within the sample, other DNA sequences also encode this same CDR3. The chain links TRBV10-3 to TRBJ1-1; the match to TRBD1 covers 8 bases. In germline, CDR1 is ENHRY, CDR2 SYGVKD. CDR3 length: 14 residues. V lost 5 bases, J lost 1 base, and 3 bases stayed unmatched. CDR3 nucleotides: TGTGCCATCAGTCCCGGACAGGGGAACACTGAAGCTTTCTTT. It encodes CAISPGQGNTEAFF.

Regarding this clone: The germline gene is not matched at one end of the junction; a read error may be the cause. The sample carries other DNA sequences with the same CDR3. The V call is TRBV5-1, the J call TRBJ1-5; D unresolved. The CDR3 spans 13 residues. The germline gives CDR1 SGHRS, CDR2 YFSETQ. In nucleotides, the CDR3 is TGCGCCAGCAGTTTGGCAGAAGATCAGCCCCAGCATTTT. It specifies CASSLAEDQPQHF. The complete variable domain, with remaining parts taken from reference TRBV5-1 and TRBJ1-5, reads KAGVTQTPRYLIKTRGQQVTLSCSPISGHRSVSWYQQTPGQGLQFLFEYFSETQRNKGNFPGRFSGRQFSNSRSEMNVSTLELGDSALYLCASSLAEDQPQHFGDGTRLSIL.